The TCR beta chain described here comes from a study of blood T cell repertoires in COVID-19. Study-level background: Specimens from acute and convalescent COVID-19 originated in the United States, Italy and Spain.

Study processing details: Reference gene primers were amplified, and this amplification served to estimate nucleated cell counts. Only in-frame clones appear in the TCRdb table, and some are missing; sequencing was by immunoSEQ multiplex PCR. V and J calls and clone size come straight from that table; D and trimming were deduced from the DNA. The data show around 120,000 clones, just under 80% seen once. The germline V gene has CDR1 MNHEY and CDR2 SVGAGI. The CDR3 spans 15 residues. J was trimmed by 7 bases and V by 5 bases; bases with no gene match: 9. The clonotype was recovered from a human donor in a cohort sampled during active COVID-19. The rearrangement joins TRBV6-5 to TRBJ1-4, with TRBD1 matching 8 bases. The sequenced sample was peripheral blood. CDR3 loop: CASSTDRVKGEKLFF. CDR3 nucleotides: TGTGCCAGCAGTACGGACAGGGTTAAGGGTGAAAAACTGTTTTTT.